Included here is one T cell receptor beta chain sequence, with context. Its antigen specificity is not known. No base-level quality is on record; no much larger clone is a single base apart. According to the germline V gene, CDR1 reads LGHNA and CDR2 reads YNFKEQ. V and J lose 4 bases and 1 base, and a span of 19 bases separates them. There are 17 amino acids in the CDR3, from cysteine to phenylalanine inclusive. Only the CDR3 DNA is retained, 51 bases long and in frame from the first base. In total, about 650 healthy bone marrow donors made up the cohort. Cohort members were all nominally healthy when sampled, although unrecorded immune exposures were likely present. The donor tested CMV seronegative, placing the donor among the 350 to 400 seronegative members of the cohort. A peripheral blood sample was collected from each donor, and TCR beta sequencing was performed on peripheral blood mononuclear cells. Genomic DNA was extracted from the blood cell samples with the Qiagen DNeasy Blood Extraction Kit.

The record originates from a study of cytomegalovirus exposure and HLA in healthy donors (dated by TCRdb to about 2017). About the study as a whole: In an earlier analysis of under 600 of the donors, 276 Gb of sequence data and roughly 100 million unique TCR beta sequences from 150 million to 200 million T cells were reported. The aim of the study was to test whether cataloging public T cell receptors could identify signatures of past pathogen exposure. Four to six DR-DQ haplotypes were handled as single units for association and clustering, since linkage in the cohort was strong. Among the approximately 430 genotyped donors, approximately 81% belonged to the genetic ancestry cluster associated with self-reported Caucasian donors. An early release that covered about 600 HLA-typed donors contained 300 to 350 gigabases of sequencing data and about 93 million unique TCR sequences. HLA typing included class I and class II loci at four-digit resolution. Donor age, sex, ethnicity and CMV serostatus were compiled together with the repertoire data. To predict cytomegalovirus infection status, the study combined high-throughput TCR immunosequencing, statistical association of individual TCRs with disease status, and machine learning. In a later analysis, previously published TCR beta repertoires from several hundred donors were re-analyzed and high-resolution HLA genotyping was added so that TCR occurrence patterns could be studied. All discovery cohort repertoires had been generated on a single sequencing platform. An earlier analysis of 587 of the donors used high-throughput TCR beta sequencing to judge whether each TCR beta V gene segment behaved as functional or pseudogenic. Along with the roughly 670-subject first cohort, a separate validation cohort of about 110 different subjects was used. The T cell repertoires of 700 or so subjects were profiled by immunosequencing and related to cytomegalovirus serostatus. A later genetic analysis took genome-wide SNP genotypes for about 55% of the 666 donors and used that subset as a discovery cohort. Across 300 to 400 genotyped donors of the cohort, an average of 235,054 unique TCR beta nucleotide sequences per donor were sequenced, and roughly 20% of those sequences were non-productive. Typing coverage differed by locus: A, B, C, DRB1 and DQB1 were typed in roughly 620-630 donors, DQA1 in approximately 520, DPA1 in around 600, and DPB1 in around 490. Rather than drawing on any new phenotypic data, the later analysis identified candidate immune exposures from TCR beta sequences and the way those sequences occurred across donors. What the research found in general, with its limitations: According to a later analysis, most CMV-associated TCR beta chains appeared to be HLA-restricted, and the HLA associations seemed to be driven largely by CMV exposure. In a later analysis, the rate of TCR association differed among HLA loci, with DRB1 alleles having the most associated TCRs and HLA-C alleles having the fewest. The 87-base-pair reads could not distinguish some IMGT-functional V segments, including TRBV6-2 and TRBV6-3, so those segments were excluded. In both the original and validation cohorts, the classifier was reported to diagnose cytomegalovirus status with high specificity and sensitivity. A further reported finding was that TCR beta sequences accurately predicted the HLA-A and HLA-B alleles for most subjects in the first cohort. The cohort was sequenced for TCR beta chains only, and without alpha or paired-chain data the features that could be detected were limited. Most TCR sequences were observed very rarely across donors, whereas some public TCRs were present in many individuals. Compared with equally common non-associated chains, HLA-associated TCR beta chains in a later analysis were more clonally expanded and had lower generation probabilities. Because counts were too low, about 18 rarely observed V segments, including chromosome 9 orphons, were excluded from the earlier analysis of 587 of the donors. According to a later analysis, parvovirus B19, influenza, CMV and Epstein-Barr virus appeared linked to several top co-occurrence clusters. A later genetic analysis associated a missense DCLRE1C variant with V-gene and J-gene trimming of TCR beta chains, and an independent cohort replicated the association. An earlier analysis of approximately 570 of the donors showed that most TCR beta V segments appeared in productive rearrangements either about 87% or about 30% of the time, which broadly matched IMGT annotations. The authors suggested that the approach could potentially be generalized to other disease states and immunological phenotypes. Correlated functional status among segregating V segments might reflect linkage disequilibrium, but an unknown experimental factor could not be ruled out. Because HLA typing was missing for some donors at each locus, association tests included only the typed subset. Immune exposure information for the cohort was limited to CMV serostatus. A group of highly shared sequence variants was considered likely to be a technical artifact of the sequencing pipeline. The study listed 164 TCR beta chains as associated with cytomegalovirus. Strong co-occurrence of HLA alleles, especially DR and DQ, made assigning TCR associations to individual alleles difficult. Specific HLA alleles were associated with some 15,000 TCR beta sequences at a false discovery rate of 0.05 in a later analysis. The presence/absence analyses assumed that sequencing depth was roughly uniform across donors, and that assumption may not be true. In vitro tests confirmed that three of the cytomegalovirus-associated TCR beta chains recognize cytomegalovirus antigens. In a later genetic analysis, fewer N-insertions in productive TCRs were reported among donors in an Asian-associated ancestry cluster than the approximately 630-donor mean.

Library method: the immunoSEQ multiplex PCR assay. For the multiplex PCR, a mixture combining 60 forward primers for TCR Vbeta segments and 13 reverse primers for TCR Jbeta segments was used. Amplification of the CDR3 region of rearranged TCR beta genes was performed with a multiplex PCR assay on genomic DNA. The Illumina HiSeq System was used to sequence the amplified TCR beta libraries as 87-base-pair reads. The source study handled its data this way. A later analysis tallied 75 million to 95 million unique TCR beta chains across the 640 or so repertoires, and approximately 11 million of those chains were shared by two or more donors. A nearest-neighbor algorithm error-corrected the raw reads and collapsed the reads into unique sequences, merging closely related sequences to remove PCR and sequencing errors. V, D and J gene segments were assigned by aligning CDR3 sequences to IMGT reference sequences. Each retained sequence needed at least a six-nucleotide match to both a V gene segment and a J gene segment. A rearrangement counted as productive if the CDR3 had no stop codons and remained in frame with V and J, and every other rearrangement counted as non-productive. CDR3 was defined by IMGT convention, running from the second conserved V-encoded cysteine to the conserved J-encoded phenylalanine. Sequences without an unambiguous match to a single V gene segment were excluded from the earlier analysis of several hundred of the donors. In an earlier analysis of a few hundred of the donors, V segments were called functional above 56.7% productive rearrangements and were called segregating when the between-donor standard deviation exceeded 5%. To diagnose cytomegalovirus status from the catalog of TCR beta chain sequences, a statistical classification framework was built. In a later analysis, V and J genes were assigned by comparing TCR nucleotide sequences against IMGT/GENE-DB human TR gene sequences. The TCRdist pipeline was used in a later analysis to assign CDR3 sequences and most-parsimonious VDJ recombination scenarios. A later analysis defined each TCR beta chain by its CDR3 amino acid sequence plus V-gene family, and excluded reads lacking a unique V-gene family. To address suspected cross-contamination and a sequencing artifact, a later analysis removed 592 highly shared, low-generation-probability nucleotide sequences. In a later analysis, a clonal expansion index was calculated for each public chain from normalized within-repertoire ranks of inferred template counts. A later analysis computed generation probabilities with a VDJ recombination model fitted to out-of-frame rearrangements, and checked the results against IGoR. A later analysis scored TCR-TCR, TCR-HLA and TCR-CMV co-occurrence with hypergeometric tests, applying a repertoire-size bias correction to TCR pairs. A later analysis estimated false discovery rates by permuting HLA or CMV assignments 20 times. In a later analysis, co-occurring TCRs were grouped using DBSCAN, with TCRdist sequence similarity added in when clustering inside HLA-allele-positive subsets. For co-occurrence clustering, repertoires with fewer than 30,000 or more than 120,000 public chains were excluded, along with four to six repertoires with anomalous nucleotide sharing. The table comes from immuneACCESS by way of TCRdb, which keeps in-frame sequences with V and J called. Part of the clones is missing from these tables; in studies checked, under half for an unresolved V gene and the rest for unknown reasons. V, J and clone size were drawn from that table, and D and trimming were deduced from the DNA. The sample table records 130,000 or so clones; roughly 79% of these occur just once. Around 1.5% of the sample is in the top ten clones.

The chain links TRBV4-2 with TRBJ1-1, with TRBD1 tentatively as D gene (5 bases match). The sequencing sample was made of PBMCs. This TCR came from a woman aged 18 to 35 in good health and CMV-seronegative. The CDR3 protein sequence reads: CASSPGGVYLGNTEAFF. The nucleotides read TGTGCCAGCAGCCCCGGGGGGGTGTATTTGGGGAACACTGAAGCTTTCTTT.